The clone carrying this T cell receptor beta chain turned up a few times. In the source study's methods: Reference gene primer amplification in the assay estimated nucleated cell counts. TCRdb's table, derived via immunoSEQ multiplex PCR, lists solely in-frame clones and lacks some. Clonal size and the V and J genes are those of that table, whereas D and trimming came from the DNA. Found here are about 180,000 clones, 80% to 90% of them singletons; the top ten hold 9.5% to 12%. This sample is drawn from a study of blood T cell repertoires in COVID-19. Overall study context: Researchers got acute and convalescent COVID-19 samples from the United States, Italy and Spain. The analysed material was cDNA or gDNA that came from T cells, B-cell-depleted T cells, or PBMCs.

V trimming: 6 bases; J trimming: 1 base; junction bases outside the gene matches: 4. This CDR3 region has 14 residues. The germline gives CDR1 MNHNY, CDR2 SVGAGI (reference sequence). The chain carries TRBV6-6 and TRBJ1-2, with TRBD1 identical over 8 bases. The TCR sequence derives from a human donor with active or convalescent COVID-19. The donor label of this sample is uncertain. The sample comprised peripheral blood. The CDR3 coding sequence is TGTGCCAGCAGACCGGGACAGGATAACTATGGCTACACCTTC. Protein sequence: CASRPGQDNYGYTF.